These 15 T cell receptor beta chains came from one sample sequenced in a study of T cell repertoires in cytomegalovirus infection. Using its own MiXCR run on the reads, TCRdb lists one record per CDR3 protein. Of approximately 500,000 distinct CDR3 sequences listed, approximately 15% were seen once; the top ten hold under 30%. Sequenced input: CD8+ T cells from PBMCs. The receptors originated from a human donor in good health (CMV status not recorded). Some clones in this sample may be carry-over from other donors' samples.

This clonotype was picked up a small number of times. This chain uses TRBV6-1 with TRBJ1-5; maybe TRBD1 (5 bases). Germline V CDR1 and CDR2: MNHNS, SASEGT. The V and J ends lost 4 bases and 0 bases respectively, with 13 bases between them. CDR3 length: 16 residues. In DNA form, the CDR3 reads TGTGCCAGCAGTGGAAAGGACATTTATAGCAATCAGCCCCAGCATTTT. Translating gives CASSGKDIYSNQPQHF.

This clonotype has a handful of counts. The genes are TRBV24-1 and TRBJ2-5; D is perhaps TRBD1 (8 bases). Germline-derived CDR1 and CDR2 are KGHDR and SFDVKD. Trimming stripped 2 bases from V and 5 bases from J, with 17 bases between. There are 16 residues in the CDR3. The CDR3 region is CATSDSTGGAAETQYF. DNA for the CDR3: TGTGCCACCAGTGATTCAACAGGGGGGGCCGCGGAGACCCAGTACTTC.

This clonotype was counted at least ten times. The gene calls are TRBV7-9 and TRBJ1-2, with a weak D call TRBD1 (5 bases). This CDR3 is built from 14 residues. Germline CDR1 reads SEHNR; CDR2 reads FQNEAQ (reference sequence). The V end was cut by 3 bases, the J end by 0 bases, with 8 bases between. The CDR3 DNA follows: TGTGCCAGCAGCTTGACAGAGACTAACTATGGCTACACCTTC. Residues: CASSLTETNYGYTF.

This clonotype was seen many times. This rearrangement joins TRBV10-3 to TRBJ1-1, with D unresolved. Germline-derived CDR1 and CDR2 are ENHRY and SYGVKD. There are 12 residues in the CDR3. Between the trimmed V and J ends, which lost 4 bases and 6 bases, there was a span of 9 bases. The CDR3 here is CAISAAPPEAFF. Written as DNA, the CDR3 is TGTGCCATCAGTGCAGCCCCACCTGAAGCTTTCTTT.

This clonotype was detected a few times. The V call is TRBV7-9, the J call TRBJ1-3, with TRBD1 matching over 9 bases. The CDR3 is made up of 16 amino acids. The junction had 7 bases not matched to a gene; V was cut back by 5 bases and J by 2 bases. From germline, CDR1 is SEHNR and CDR2 FQNEAQ (reference sequence). CDR3 residues: CASSPPGTGPGNTIYF. CDR3 nucleotides: TGTGCCAGCAGCCCTCCCGGGACAGGGCCTGGAAACACCATATATTTT.

This chain uses TRBV11-2 with TRBJ2-2; TRBD1 is a possible D gene (6 bases). V lost 1 base to trimming and J lost 3 bases, with 12 bases between them. The CDR3 consists of 16 residues. Germline V CDR1 and CDR2: SGHAT, FQNNGV. The CDR3 nucleotides are TGTGCCAGCAGCTTAGGGCAGGCAGGGGACACCGGGGAGCTGTTTTTT. The encoded protein is CASSLGQAGDTGELFF.

This clonotype turned up a few times. V gene TRBV4-3 combines with J gene TRBJ2-7; D assignment may be TRBD1 or TRBD2 (5 bases each). Germline V lookup: CDR1 LGHNA, CDR2 YSLEER. The CDR3 covers 16 residues. Trimming left V 1 base short and J 2 bases short, with 15 bases between. The CDR3 here is CASSQGPLRGAYEQYF. The CDR3 coding sequence is TGCGCCAGCAGCCAAGGCCCCCTCCGAGGGGCCTACGAGCAGTACTTC.

V usage is TRBV23-1 and J usage is TRBJ1-2; tentative D call: TRBD1 (6 bases). TRBV23-1 is an open reading frame whose function is uncertain. The CDR3 loop spans 14 amino acids. V dropped 2 bases and J dropped 4 bases, with 11 bases sitting between them. This CDR3 reads CASSQLGQFYGYTF. CDR3 bases: TGCGCCAGCAGTCAACTAGGACAGTTCTATGGCTACACCTTC.

Note on this clonotype: With a much larger clone just one base away, this may be a read error. As the CDR3 is not closed by the conserved phenylalanine or tryptophan, this likely results from a read error. The chain links TRBV6-6 to TRBJ2-1; 7 nucleotides agree with TRBD1. J lost 3 bases, V lost 0 bases, and 5 bases had no gene match. The germline gives CDR1 MNHNY, CDR2 SVGAGI (reference sequence). CDR3 length: 16 residues. The CDR3 protein is CASSYSGQAVYNEQFS. The CDR3 bases are TGTGCCAGCAGTTACTCTGGACAGGCTGTCTACAATGAGCAGTTCTCC.

The chain uses TRBV20-1 and TRBJ2-2; TRBD1 might be the D (6 bases). Germline assignment: CDR1 DFQATT and CDR2 SNEGSKA (reference sequence). The V and J ends lost 1 base and 6 bases respectively, with 12 bases between them. The CDR3 runs 14 residues. CDR3 region: CSARGGHRPGELFF. The DNA of the CDR3 is TGCAGTGCTAGAGGGGGACACCGTCCCGGGGAGCTGTTTTTT.

This clonotype was recorded at least ten times. This chain connects TRBV12-3 or TRBV12-4 to TRBJ1-1; D is possibly TRBD1 (6 bases). The CDR3 has 17 residues. Trimming stripped 10 bases from V and 3 bases from J, with 27 bases between. The CDR3 here is CANTNHDNRERDTEAFF. CDR3 sequence (DNA): TGTGCCAACACGAACCATGATAACAGGGAGAGGGACACTGAAGCTTTCTTT.

This clonotype has at least ten counts. One end of the junction is discordant with germline, which a read error may explain. The chain recombines TRBV7-9 with TRBJ2-1, with TRBD2 identical over 7 bases. Germline V gene sequence: CDR1 SEHNR, CDR2 FQNEAQ (reference sequence). The CDR3 totals 13 residues. The CDR3 loop is CASSPRGAGEHFF. Here the CDR3 DNA reads TGTGCCAGCAGCCCCCGAGGTGCGGGGGAGCATTTCTTC.

The V gene is TRBV9, the J gene TRBJ2-1, with D unclear. V gave up 3 bases and J gave up 7 bases, with 11 bases separating them. The germline V gene encodes CDR1 SGDLS and CDR2 YYNGEE. This CDR3 is built from 13 residues. Here the CDR3 DNA reads TGTGCCAGCAGCGCCGGCGACGGGAATGAGCAGTTCTTC. It encodes CASSAGDGNEQFF.

Notes on this clonotype: At one of its ends the junction is not consistent with the germline gene, which may arise from a read error. The gene calls are TRBV7-2 and TRBJ1-1; no reliable D call. The CDR3 runs to 18 residues. Germline CDR1 is SGHTA and CDR2 is FQGNSA. The CDR3 sequence is CASSLVAPQARMKTEAFF. The CDR3 nucleotides are TGTGCCAGCAGCTTAGTGGCTCCGCAGGCTCGAATGAAAACTGAAGCTTTTTTT.

This clonotype was seen repeatedly, ten times or more. The chain employs TRBV27 and TRBJ1-1; possibly TRBD1 for D (5 bases). Germline CDR1 MNHEY, CDR2 SMNVEV (reference sequence). The length of the CDR3 is 14 residues. The V gene lost 7 bases and the J gene lost 6 bases, with 18 bases spanning the gap. The CDR3, as DNA: TGTGCCAGCAAACAAAGGGGTCTACAGCCTGAAGCTTTCTTT. The encoded protein is CASKQRGLQPEAFF.